This is a list of T cell receptor beta chains from one sample in a study of T cells in Graves' hyperthyroidism and ophthalmopathy. Each CDR3 protein gets one entry after TCRdb re-called the multiplex PCR reads with MiXCR. The repertoire holds about 350,000 distinct CDR3 sequences, with nearly 15% as singletons. Input material: blood. These receptors were obtained from a woman between 55 and 75 years old with Graves' ophthalmopathy. Each CDR3 is given with its conserved first and last residue. The D gene is left open where the match is weak. Where a row states a size, it is once, few, many or the class of an expanded clone; other rows omit it.

CDR3: CASSLKEESEAFF; DNA: TGTGCCAGCAGCTTAAAGGAGGAGTCTGAAGCTTTCTTT; D: -; size: many; V: TRBV7-6; J: TRBJ1-1
CDR3: CASSPTAGVAGELFF; DNA: TGTGCCAGCTCACCGACGGCGGGAGTAGCCGGGGAGCTGTTTTTT; D: TRBD2; size: -; V: TRBV18; J: TRBJ2-2
CDR3: CASSTLRDTQYF; DNA: TGTGCCAGCAGCACCCTGAGGGATACGCAGTATTTT; D: -; size: many; V: TRBV3-1; J: TRBJ2-3
CDR3: CASSAGGGLSYEQYF; DNA: TGTGCCAGCAGCGCCGGCGGGGGGCTCTCCTACGAGCAGTACTTC; D: TRBD2; size: few; V: TRBV7-9; J: TRBJ2-7
CDR3: CASSYGTARSYGYTF; DNA: TGTGCCAGCAGTTACGGGACAGCTAGAAGCTATGGCTACACCTTC; D: TRBD1; size: many; V: TRBV6-6; J: TRBJ1-2
CDR3: CASSLEGGLIYEQYF; DNA: TGTGCCAGCAGCTTAGAGGGGGGGTTGATCTACGAGCAGTACTTC; D: -; size: few; V: TRBV7-8; J: TRBJ2-7
CDR3: CASSPLGRTDYNEQFF; DNA: TGCGCCAGCAGCCCACTGGGGCGGACAGACTACAATGAGCAGTTCTTC; D: -; size: -; V: TRBV5-1; J: TRBJ2-1
CDR3: CASRTQGKVSNQPQHF; DNA: TGTGCCAGCAGGACTCAGGGGAAGGTCAGCAATCAGCCCCAGCATTTT; D: -; size: many; V: TRBV5-6; J: TRBJ1-5
CDR3: CASNERTGYGYTF; DNA: TGTGCCAGCAACGAACGAACAGGGTATGGCTACACCTTC; D: -; size: many; V: TRBV12-3/TRBV12-4; J: TRBJ1-2
CDR3: CASSVSPGNSRYDGYTF; DNA: TGTGCCAGCAGCGTTTCCCCGGGGAACAGCCGGTACGATGGCTACACCTTC; D: -; size: few; V: TRBV9; J: TRBJ1-2
CDR3: CASNLGTSAYEQYF; DNA: TGTGCCAGCAACCTCGGGACTAGCGCCTACGAGCAGTACTTC; D: TRBD2; size: few; V: TRBV7-2; J: TRBJ2-7
CDR3: CASSQDRGQPQHF; DNA: TGTGCCAGCAGCCAAGACAGGGGTCAGCCCCAGCATTTT; D: -; size: many; V: TRBV3-1; J: TRBJ1-5
CDR3: CASSLADTDTQYF; DNA: TGTGCCAGCAGTTTAGCGGACACAGATACGCAGTATTTT; D: -; size: many; V: TRBV27; J: TRBJ2-3
CDR3: CSASLAQDTEQFF; DNA: TGCAGTGCCTCCCTAGCACAGGACACTGAGCAGTTCTTC; D: -; size: -; V: TRBV20-1; J: TRBJ2-1
CDR3: CASRAGVGDYEQYF; DNA: TGCGCCAGCAGAGCGGGAGTCGGGGACTACGAGCAGTACTTC; D: TRBD2; size: many; V: TRBV5-1; J: TRBJ2-7
CDR3: CASSLGQGGYTF; DNA: TGTGCCAGCAGCTTAGGTCAAGGAGGCTACACCTTC; D: -; size: many; V: TRBV7-9; J: TRBJ1-2
CDR3: CASSLSGLSGNTIYF; DNA: TGTGCCAGCAGCTTAAGTGGCCTCTCTGGAAACACCATATATTTT; D: -; size: many; V: TRBV7-9; J: TRBJ1-3
CDR3: CSARDRGAGSYNEQFF; DNA: TGCAGTGCTAGAGATCGTGGAGCGGGAAGTTACAATGAGCAGTTCTTC; D: TRBD2; size: many; V: TRBV20-1; J: TRBJ2-1
CDR3: CASSPTSGTFEKLFF; DNA: TGTGCCAGTAGTCCTACCTCCGGGACTTTCGAAAAACTGTTTTTT; D: -; size: few; V: TRBV19; J: TRBJ1-4
CDR3: CASSLVFSELAGGRETQYF; DNA: TGTGCCAGCAGCTTGGTCTTCTCCGAATTAGCGGGAGGGCGAGAGACCCAGTACTTC; D: TRBD2; size: few; V: TRBV11-2; J: TRBJ2-5
CDR3: CATSDSRQGVKAFF; DNA: TGTGCCACCAGTGATTCCAGACAGGGGGTAAAAGCTTTCTTT; D: TRBD1; size: -; V: TRBV24-1; J: TRBJ1-1
CDR3: CASSVGQNSNYGYTF; DNA: TGTGCCAGCAGCGTAGGGCAGAACTCTAACTATGGCTACACCTTC; D: -; size: many; V: TRBV9; J: TRBJ1-2
CDR3: CASNLQGSGGEQFF; DNA: TGTGCCAGCAATCTACAGGGTTCCGGGGGTGAGCAGTTCTTC; D: -; size: many; V: TRBV27; J: TRBJ2-1
CDR3: CASSLLGTLAKNIQYF; DNA: TGTGCCAGCAGCTTATTGGGGACCTTAGCCAAAAACATTCAGTACTTC; D: -; size: many; V: TRBV7-2; J: TRBJ2-4
CDR3: CASSSGRVNTEAFF; DNA: TGTGCCAGTAGTTCTGGGAGGGTGAACACTGAAGCTTTCTTT; D: -; size: -; V: TRBV19; J: TRBJ1-1
CDR3: CASRATSAAYEQYF; DNA: TGTGCCAGCAGGGCAACTAGCGCGGCCTACGAGCAGTACTTC; D: TRBD2; size: many; V: TRBV28; J: TRBJ2-7
CDR3: CASSLREVSYEQYF; DNA: TGTGCCAGCAGCCTACGGGAGGTCTCCTACGAGCAGTACTTC; D: TRBD2; size: few; V: TRBV6-1; J: TRBJ2-7
CDR3: CASSYRTSGNTEAFF; DNA: TGTGCCAGCAGTTACAGGACTAGCGGGAACACTGAAGCTTTCTTT; D: -; size: -; V: TRBV6-9; J: TRBJ1-1
CDR3: CASSFSSRTGGGEQYF; DNA: TGTGCCAGCAGCTTCTCATCTAGGACAGGGGGCGGCGAGCAGTACTTC; D: TRBD1; size: many; V: TRBV7-3; J: TRBJ2-7
CDR3: CASSFGIQETQYF; DNA: TGTGCCAGCAGTTTTGGAATCCAAGAGACCCAGTACTTC; D: -; size: medium-sized; V: TRBV27; J: TRBJ2-5
CDR3: CASSEGILHYEQYF; DNA: TGCGCCAGCAGTGAAGGGATATTGCACTACGAGCAGTACTTC; D: -; size: many; V: TRBV10-1; J: TRBJ2-7
CDR3: CASSLSQAPGTQYF; DNA: TGTGCCAGCAGTTTATCGCAGGCCCCCGGTACGCAGTATTTT; D: -; size: few; V: TRBV28; J: TRBJ2-3
CDR3: CASSRMDRDSGNTIYF; DNA: TGTGCCAGCAGCCGGATGGACAGGGACTCTGGAAACACCATATATTTT; D: TRBD1; size: few; V: TRBV4-2; J: TRBJ1-3
CDR3: CASSFDFGINTEAFF; DNA: TGCGCCAGCAGCTTTGATTTTGGAATAAACACTGAAGCTTTCTTT; D: -; size: many; V: TRBV5-1; J: TRBJ1-1
CDR3: CASSLGQGPGPAF; DNA: TGTGCCAGCAGTCTCGGACAGGGCCCTGGGCCCGCCTTC; D: TRBD1; size: -; V: TRBV12-3/TRBV12-4; J: TRBJ1-2
CDR3: CASSLYPTRSTDTQYF; DNA: TGTGCCAGCAGTTTATATCCGACTAGAAGCACAGATACGCAGTATTTT; D: -; size: once; V: TRBV27; J: TRBJ2-3
CDR3: CASSHRGPGETQYF; DNA: TGTGCCAGCAGCCACAGGGGGCCTGGAGAGACCCAGTACTTC; D: TRBD1; size: -; V: TRBV7-3; J: TRBJ2-5
CDR3: CSATSVAGANNEQFF; DNA: TGCAGTGCTACCTCTGTAGCGGGGGCTAACAATGAGCAGTTCTTC; D: TRBD2; size: many; V: TRBV20-1; J: TRBJ2-1
CDR3: CASSEAGGITEAFF; DNA: TGTGCCAGCAGTGAAGCAGGGGGCATCACTGAAGCTTTCTTT; D: TRBD1; size: many; V: TRBV2; J: TRBJ1-1
CDR3: CASTSTGTGYGYTF; DNA: TGTGCCAGCACCTCCACAGGGACAGGCTATGGCTACACCTTC; D: TRBD1; size: many; V: TRBV28; J: TRBJ1-2
CDR3: CATRGTGVGANVLTF; DNA: TGTGCCACCAGGGGAACAGGGGTCGGGGCCAACGTCCTGACTTTC; D: TRBD1; size: -; V: TRBV24-1; J: TRBJ2-6
CDR3: CASSLFGGRYGNQPQHF; DNA: TGTGCCAGCAGTTTGTTCGGGGGGAGATATGGCAATCAGCCCCAGCATTTT; D: -; size: many; V: TRBV28; J: TRBJ1-5
CDR3: CASRRTGSFGTEAFF; DNA: TGTGCCAGCAGGAGGACAGGCTCATTTGGAACTGAAGCTTTCTTT; D: TRBD1; size: -; V: TRBV7-9; J: TRBJ1-1
CDR3: CASTPRGQVANTGELFF; DNA: TGTGCCAGCACCCCCCGGGGGCAGGTGGCGAACACCGGGGAGCTGTTTTTT; D: -; size: few; V: TRBV7-9; J: TRBJ2-2
CDR3: CSAREGLAGGRDTQYF; DNA: TGCAGTGCTAGAGAAGGACTAGCGGGAGGGCGCGATACGCAGTATTTT; D: TRBD2; size: many; V: TRBV20-1; J: TRBJ2-3
CDR3: CASQRSGSGYEQYF; DNA: TGTGCCAGTCAGAGAAGCGGGAGTGGTTACGAGCAGTACTTC; D: TRBD2; size: few; V: TRBV27; J: TRBJ2-7
CDR3: CSARSLTGINQPQHF; DNA: TGCAGTGCTAGATCCTTGACAGGGATCAATCAGCCCCAGCATTTT; D: TRBD1; size: many; V: TRBV20-1; J: TRBJ1-5
CDR3: CASSSPTSGSYNEQFF; DNA: TGTGCCAGCAGTTCCCCAACTAGCGGGAGTTACAATGAGCAGTTCTTC; D: TRBD2; size: -; V: TRBV6-1; J: TRBJ2-1
CDR3: CASSSPRSQETQYF; DNA: TGTGCCAGCAGTTCCCCGCGCAGCCAAGAGACCCAGTACTTC; D: -; size: many; V: TRBV6-1; J: TRBJ2-5
CDR3: CASSLGGDHTQYF; DNA: TGTGCCAGCAGTTTAGGGGGGGATCATACGCAGTATTTT; D: -; size: -; V: TRBV12-3/TRBV12-4; J: TRBJ2-3
CDR3: CASSTRTGRGNQPQHF; DNA: TGTGCCAGCAGTACCCGGACAGGGAGGGGCAATCAGCCCCAGCATTTT; D: TRBD1; size: many; V: TRBV27; J: TRBJ1-5
CDR3: CASSLATGVGTNEKLFF; DNA: TGTGCCAGCAGTTTAGCGACAGGGGTAGGGACTAATGAAAAACTGTTTTTT; D: TRBD1; size: -; V: TRBV12-3/TRBV12-4; J: TRBJ1-4
CDR3: CASSPSISSKQGSYNEQFF; DNA: TGTGCCAGCTCACCTTCAATCTCTTCAAAACAGGGGTCCTACAATGAGCAGTTCTTC; D: TRBD1; size: once; V: TRBV18; J: TRBJ2-1
CDR3: CASSPESGQVYNEQFF; DNA: TGTGCCAGCAGCCCAGAGTCGGGACAGGTATACAATGAGCAGTTCTTC; D: TRBD1; size: -; V: TRBV7-3; J: TRBJ2-1